Listed below are T cell receptor beta chains from one sample, sequenced in a study of T cells in Graves' hyperthyroidism and ophthalmopathy. TCRdb re-called the multiplex PCR reads with MiXCR, one entry per CDR3 protein. The sample holds under 700,000 distinct CDR3 sequences, about 43% seen once. Sequencing was performed on peripheral blood or thyroid tissue (not recorded which). The receptors were sampled from a woman aged 18-29 years with Graves' hyperthyroidism. Each CDR3 is given with its conserved first and last residue. The D gene is left open where the match is weak. Only part of the rows carry a size: once, few, many, or a class if the clone is expanded.

TRBV14,TRBD1,.,TRBJ2-7,TGTGCCAGCAGTCCCCAACCTGACAGGGCCTACGAGCAGTACTTC,CASSPQPDRAYEQYF
TRBV29-1,TRBD1,many,TRBJ1-1,TGCAGCGCCGCCGGACAGGGAAACACTGAAGCTTTCTTT,CSAAGQGNTEAFF
TRBV6-4,.,.,TRBJ1-5,TGTGCCAGCAGTCCCATGAGAAATCAGCCCCAGCATTTT,CASSPMRNQPQHF
TRBV7-9,.,.,TRBJ1-4,TGTGCCAGCAGCTTAGCGAAGGGCGGGGAGGAAAAACTGTTTTTT,CASSLAKGGEEKLFF
TRBV2,.,many,TRBJ1-5,TGTGCCAGCACCAGGGCGGGGGGGGATCAGCCCCAGCATTTT,CASTRAGGDQPQHF
TRBV7-8,.,few,TRBJ2-5,TGTGCCAGCAGCTTAGCGGGTCGTCAAGAGACCCAGTACTTC,CASSLAGRQETQYF
TRBV7-9,.,few,TRBJ2-6,TGTGCCAGCAGCTTAATTCTCCCTGGGGCCAACGTCCTGACTTTC,CASSLILPGANVLTF
TRBV5-1,.,.,TRBJ1-6,TGCGCCAGCAGCTTTAGGACAAATTCACCCCTCCACTTT,CASSFRTNSPLHF
TRBV15,TRBD1,.,TRBJ1-2,TGTGCCACCCTTAATTCCCGGGACAGGGTCGGCTATGGCTACACCTTC,CATLNSRDRVGYGYTF
TRBV7-2,.,many,TRBJ2-5,TGTGCCAGCAGCTCCGGGGACCGCTGGGAGACCCAGTACTTC,CASSSGDRWETQYF
TRBV7-6,.,.,TRBJ2-7,TGTGCCAGCAGCCGGGTCGCCTCCTACGAGCAGTACTTC,CASSRVASYEQYF
TRBV7-2,TRBD2,.,TRBJ2-7,TGTGCCAGCAGCGGCACTAGCGGGGGTACGTTCGGGCAGTACTTC,CASSGTSGGTFGQYF
TRBV7-2,.,.,TRBJ1-4,TGTGCCAGCAGCTTAGCGTTCGGTCCGGGGAGCGATGAAAAACTGTTTTTT,CASSLAFGPGSDEKLFF
TRBV15,.,.,TRBJ1-2,TGTGCCACCAGCAGCTATGGCTACACCTTC,CATSSYGYTF
TRBV7-2,.,many,TRBJ1-6,TGTGCCAGCAGCTCTTACACCAATAATTCACCCCTCCACTTT,CASSSYTNNSPLHF
TRBV29-1,.,.,TRBJ1-5,TGCAGCGTTGGTCCGGGGGGGCAGCCCCAGCATTTT,CSVGPGGQPQHF
TRBV29-1,.,many,TRBJ1-1,TGCAGCGCTACGGACAGTTTGAACACTGAAGCTTTCTTT,CSATDSLNTEAFF
TRBV12-3/TRBV12-4,.,few,TRBJ2-5,TGTGCCAGCAGTCGCCTCATGGACCAAGAGACCCAGTACTTC,CASSRLMDQETQYF
TRBV20-1,.,few,TRBJ1-1,TGCAGTGCTAGAGATCGTACCGTCGGGGGGACGAACACTGAAGCTTTCTTT,CSARDRTVGGTNTEAFF
TRBV9,.,.,TRBJ1-6,TGTGCCAGCAGCGGGGGGGTAAATTCACCCCTCCACTTT,CASSGGVNSPLHF
TRBV2,.,many,TRBJ1-5,TGTGCCAGCAGCAGACAGACTAGCAATCAGCCCCAGCATTTT,CASSRQTSNQPQHF